There are many counts of the clone carrying this T cell receptor beta chain. Its antigen is not identified. The sample belongs to a study of regulatory T cells in long-lasting Graves disease. This sample's time point: newly diagnosed GD, antithyroid drugs for less than 3 months. Preparation of the TCR library used RNA extracted from PBMCs. The CDR3 spans 15 residues. The trim removed 6 bases at V and 0 bases at J, leaving 5 bases unmatched. CDR1 MDHEN and CDR2 SYDVKM come from the germline V gene. According to the study, TCR beta libraries were built with iRepertoire HTBI primers and CDR3-region Arm-PCR. TCRdb re-called the multiplex PCR reads through MiXCR, storing one row per CDR3 protein. The data hold about 400,000 distinct CDR3 sequences, with around 16% observed a single time. Regarding the study as a whole: Repertoires from persistent disease leaned toward TRBV28, TRBJ1-2 and TRBJ2-5.

The sample was also linked to a second study, of T cells in Graves' hyperthyroidism and ophthalmopathy. In that study: Graves' hyperthyroidism is called stable when ophthalmopathy does not progress within 18 months. The model anticipated ophthalmopathy a median approximately 6.7 months pre-onset.

This TCR was sampled from a woman aged 40 to 50 with Graves disease. The sample here was peripheral blood mononuclear cells (PBMCs), taken at new diagnosis, from a patient treated with antithyroid drugs. This chain uses TRBV28 with TRBJ2-3, with 8 bases identical to TRBD1. The DNA for the CDR3 is TGTGCCAGCAGCACCCGACAGGGGAGCACAGATACGCAGTATTTT. Protein sequence: CASSTRQGSTDTQYF.